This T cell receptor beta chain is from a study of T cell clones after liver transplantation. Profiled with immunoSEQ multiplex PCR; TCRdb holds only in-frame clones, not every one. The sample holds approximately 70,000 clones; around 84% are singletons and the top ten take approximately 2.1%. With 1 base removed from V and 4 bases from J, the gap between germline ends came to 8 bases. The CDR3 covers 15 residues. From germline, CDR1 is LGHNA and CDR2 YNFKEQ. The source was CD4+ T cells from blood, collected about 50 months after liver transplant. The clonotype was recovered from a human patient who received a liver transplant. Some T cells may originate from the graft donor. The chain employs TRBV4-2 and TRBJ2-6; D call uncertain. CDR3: CASSQVSGGANVLTF. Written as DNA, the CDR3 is TGTGCCAGCAGCCAAGTTTCAGGCGGGGCCAACGTCCTGACTTTC.